The sequence of this TCR beta chain was determined in a study of CD8+ T cells in alopecia areata. Study-level background: The authors grafted skin from roughly 6-12-month-old C3H/HeJ donors with spontaneous alopecia onto approximately 6-10-week-old female C3H/HeJ mice. Study outcomes and limitations: Resident alphabeta T-cell populations of normal skin are likewise subject to sequencing in scalp samples. The study found TCR sharing across patients less clear than in mice, possibly for HLA reasons. More clonal than normal scalp was lesional scalp, particularly alopecia totalis/universalis.

CDR3 length equals 15 residues. CDR1 and CDR2 (germline): LGHNA, YNLKQL (reference sequence). cDNA serving as the sequencing template came from extracted, reverse transcribed RNA. The data were produced by immunoSEQ multiplex PCR, yet TCRdb's version contains in-frame clones alone and is incomplete. Sampling found 290,000 or so clones, none seen once. Combined cutaneous lymph node cells underwent sorting by CD4, CD8alpha, NKG2D, NKG2ACE and additional markers. This clone was seen only a few times. Antigen unknown. Mouse names are used for the genes. With the read ending 4 residues before the CDR3 end, the germline J gene is used to fill in that end.

The TCR originated in a C3H/HeJ mouse with alopecia areata. The mouse line has the MHC haplotype H2-k. The material sequenced was CD4+ T cells sorted from a lymph node. The chain carries TRBV5 and TRBJ2-2; weak D call: TRBD1 (6 bases). CDR3 amino acids: CASSTHHREGGQLYF. Partial CDR3 DNA: TGTGCCAGCAGCACCCACCACAGGGAGGGCGGG.